The entry below gives a single TCR beta chain sequence along with its context. Its specificity is unknown. Through a sample-barcoded 5' primer and a J-beta primer mix, a second PCR was run for roughly 6 to 12 cycles. Any given sample supplied a minimum of 3 million CDR3-containing paired-end reads. TCRdb independently ran MiXCR on the 5' RACE reads; one entry per CDR3 protein. The sample yields over 1.5 million distinct CDR3 sequences, less than 50% seen once. Germline assignment: CDR1 SGHRS and CDR2 YFSETQ. The CDR3 runs to 18 residues. Trimming left V 0 bases short and J 2 bases short, with 21 bases between. These data originate in a study of blood T cells in healthy people across ages. Findings of the study overall: Possibly confounding the expanded clonotype changes was the fact that donor CMV status was unknown. It was found that TCR beta diversity correlated strongly with the percentage of naive T cells.

The receptor was isolated from a woman aged 40-49 years in good health. Sequencing was carried out using blood. The V call is TRBV5-1, the J call TRBJ2-7; D not resolved. CDR3 nucleotides: TGCGCCAGCAGCTTGGTTCCCTCCGGACCAGGTACCACCTACGAGCAGTACTTC. Its protein is CASSLVPSGPGTTYEQYF.